These 9 T cell receptor beta chains were all obtained from the same sample, sequenced in a study of identical twins. TCRdb recomputed calls from the 5' RACE reads with MiXCR, one row per CDR3 protein. The data contain hundreds of thousands of distinct CDR3 sequences, 5.5% to 7% of them singletons. The data were also submitted as part of a second study, on yellow fever vaccine responses in identical twins.

Sequenced sample: memory (CD45RO+) T cells sorted from blood. These receptors were collected from a woman younger than 30 in good health.

At least ten counts were recorded for this clonotype. The rearrangement joins TRBV2 to TRBJ2-1, with no clear D. Germline V gives CDR1 SNHLY, CDR2 FYNNEI. The CDR3 totals 13 residues. The V and J ends lost 8 bases and 4 bases respectively, with 12 bases between them. The CDR3 DNA is TGTGCCAGCGGCCAGGACGGATACAATGAGCAGTTCTTC. It yields the protein CASGQDGYNEQFF. Together with reference TRBV2 and TRBJ2-1, the CDR3 gives the full variable domain: EPEVTQTPSHQVTQMGQEVILRCVPISNHLYFYWYRQILGQKVEFLVSFYNNEISEKSEIFDDQFSVERPDGSNFTLKIRSTKLEDSAMYFCASGQDGYNEQFFGPGTRLTVL.

This clonotype was seen a few times. The rearrangement links TRBV27 to TRBJ2-1, with 7 bases that match TRBD2. Germline values: CDR1 MNHEY, CDR2 SMNVEV (reference sequence). Trimming at V came to 8 bases and at J to 2 bases, leaving 6 bases not matched to a gene. The CDR3 runs to 14 residues. The CDR3 DNA sequence: TGTGCCAGCTTACCGACTAGCACCTACAATGAGCAGTTCTTC. Translation gives CASLPTSTYNEQFF.

This clonotype was detected ten times or more. The rearrangement uses TRBV7-7 and TRBJ2-3; tentative D call: TRBD2 (5 bases). The CDR3 length is 14 residues. Looked up from germline, CDR1 is SSHAT and CDR2 is FNYEAQ (reference sequence). V was pared by 0 bases and J by 5 bases, with 9 bases between. The CDR3 DNA reads as TGTGCCAGCAGCTTAGCCGGGGATGTAGATACGCAGTATTTT. Translated, it gives CASSLAGDVDTQYF.

This clonotype has ten or more counts. The V and J genes are TRBV10-3 and TRBJ1-1, with a weak D call TRBD1 (6 bases). The CDR3 extends over 14 amino acids. Germline V gene sequence: CDR1 ENHRY, CDR2 SYGVKD. V was pared by 3 bases and J by 4 bases, with 12 bases between. Here the CDR3 reads CAISDKGQSTEAFF. In DNA form, the CDR3 reads TGTGCCATCAGTGACAAAGGACAGTCCACTGAAGCTTTCTTT.

This clonotype has only a few counts. V usage is TRBV11-1 and J usage is TRBJ2-1; 10 bases align to TRBD2. The J segment lost 3 bases and the V segment lost 0 bases, leaving 2 bases of the junction unmatched. This CDR3 comprises 16 residues. Germline CDR1 SGHAT, CDR2 FQDESV (reference sequence). Here the CDR3 reads CASSLATSGVYNEQFF. Here the CDR3 DNA reads TGTGCCAGCAGCTTAGCCACTAGCGGGGTCTACAATGAGCAGTTCTTC.

This clonotype was counted ten times or more. V gene TRBV3-1 combines with J gene TRBJ2-1, with 7 bases matching TRBD1. Germline V gene lookup returns CDR1 LGHDT and CDR2 YNNKEL (reference sequence). The J segment lost 0 bases and the V segment lost 4 bases, leaving 3 bases of the junction unmatched. The CDR3 extends over 15 amino acids. The CDR3 is CASSLRQGSYNEQFF. The CDR3 region has the DNA TGTGCCAGCAGCCTTAGACAGGGCTCCTACAATGAGCAGTTCTTC.

The V gene is TRBV9, the J gene TRBJ2-2; perhaps TRBD1 as D (6 bases). V lost 4 bases to trimming and J lost 8 bases, with 21 bases between them. The length of the CDR3 is 16 residues. Germline CDR1 and CDR2: SGDLS and YYNGEE. The CDR3 protein is CASSPIGQWVAGELFF. The CDR3 region has the DNA TGTGCCAGCAGCCCCATCGGACAGTGGGTCGCTGGGGAGCTGTTTTTT.

This clonotype occurred a few times. The rearrangement uses TRBV5-1 and TRBJ1-6; D is perhaps TRBD1 (6 bases). Between the trimmed V and J ends, which lost 1 base and 6 bases, there was a span of 14 bases. This CDR3 comprises 16 residues. CDR1 and CDR2 (germline): SGHRS, YFSETQ. As DNA, the CDR3 is TGCGCCAGCAGCTTGTCCACAGGGAGGGGTAATTCACCCCTCCACTTT. This sequence encodes CASSLSTGRGNSPLHF. Using reference TRBV5-1 and TRBJ1-6 for the parts outside the CDR3, the full variable domain is KAGVTQTPRYLIKTRGQQVTLSCSPISGHRSVSWYQQTPGQGLQFLFEYFSETQRNKGNFPGRFSGRQFSNSRSEMNVSTLELGDSALYLCASSLSTGRGNSPLHFGNGTRLTVT.

This clonotype was counted ten times or more. The rearrangement uses TRBV12-3 or TRBV12-4 and TRBJ2-7; tentatively, D is TRBD2 (5 bases). The CDR3 spans 15 residues. V was trimmed by 3 bases and J by 6 bases, leaving 18 bases between them. The CDR3 DNA is TGTGCCAGCAGTTTTGGCGGGCCCCCGGCGGGCGAGCAGTACTTC. This encodes CASSFGGPPAGEQYF.